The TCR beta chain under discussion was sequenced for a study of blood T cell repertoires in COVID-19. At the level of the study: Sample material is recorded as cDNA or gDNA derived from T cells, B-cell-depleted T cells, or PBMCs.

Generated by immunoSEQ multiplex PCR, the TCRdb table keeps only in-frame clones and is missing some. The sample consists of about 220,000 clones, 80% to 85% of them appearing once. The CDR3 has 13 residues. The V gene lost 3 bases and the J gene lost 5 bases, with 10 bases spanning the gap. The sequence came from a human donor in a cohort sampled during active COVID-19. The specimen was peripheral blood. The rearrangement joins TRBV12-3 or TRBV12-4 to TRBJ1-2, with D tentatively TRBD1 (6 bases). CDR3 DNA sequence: TGTGCCAGCAGTTTTACAGGGTTTTATGGCTACACCTTC. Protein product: CASSFTGFYGYTF.